This entry lists 20 T cell receptor beta chains sequenced from one sample in a study of regulatory T cells in long-lasting Graves disease. Sample time point: newly diagnosed GD, antithyroid drugs for less than 3 months. Making the TCR library involved RNA that had been extracted from PBMCs. Construction of TCR beta libraries relied on iRepertoire HTBI primers and on Arm-PCR targeting CDR3 regions. MiXCR, applied by TCRdb to the multiplex PCR reads, yields one record per CDR3 protein. The sample has roughly 250,000 distinct CDR3 sequences; more than 15% are singletons. The same data also contributed to another study, on T cells in Graves' hyperthyroidism and ophthalmopathy.

Sequencing was performed on peripheral blood mononuclear cells (PBMCs), taken at new diagnosis, from a patient treated with antithyroid drugs. Every receptor here comes from a woman aged 25 to 45 with Graves disease.

This clonotype was counted ten times or more. The gene calls are TRBV20-1 and TRBJ2-6, with unresolved D. This CDR3 is 16 amino acids long. Germline V gene data show CDR1 as DFQATT and CDR2 as SNEGSKA (reference sequence). Trimming took off 0 bases at V and 1 base at J, with 10 bases between the two ends. CDR3 sequence reads: CSARDPNRSGANVLTF. DNA of the CDR3: TGCAGTGCTAGAGACCCCAATCGGTCTGGGGCCAACGTCCTGACTTTC.

This clonotype was seen repeatedly, ten times or more. The gene calls are TRBV5-1 and TRBJ2-1; no definite D call. Germline CDR1 and CDR2: SGHRS and YFSETQ. V shed 0 bases and J shed 6 bases, with 16 bases lying between them. The CDR3 totals 16 residues. The CDR3 bases are TGCGCCAGCAGCTTGGTTTGGACCTCCCGAATCAATGAGCAGTTCTTC. It is translated as CASSLVWTSRINEQFF.

J is TRBJ2-1 and V is TRBV6-1; D gene uncertain. The germline CDR1 and CDR2 sequences are MNHNS and SASEGT. The CDR3 is 17 amino acids. Trimming pared 2 bases from V and 8 bases from J, leaving 22 bases between. CDR3 region: CASSEPFRTLGGDEQFF. Here the CDR3 DNA reads TGTGCCAGCAGTGAACCCTTTCGCACCCTGGGTGGGGATGAGCAGTTCTTC.

This clonotype was seen at least ten times. The chain couples TRBV7-9 to TRBJ1-4, with TRBD1 as a possible D gene (5 bases). The ends were cut back, 5 bases at V and 7 bases at J, with 14 bases in the middle. Germline loops: CDR1 SEHNR, CDR2 FQNEAQ (reference sequence). The CDR3 has 14 amino acids. CDR3 sequence (DNA): TGTGCCAGCAGCCAGACGTCGACAGCTGAAAAACTGTTTTTT. Translation gives CASSQTSTAEKLFF.

Many counts were recorded for this clonotype. Sequence at one end of the junction differs from germline and may be a read error. This chain links TRBV7-2 with TRBJ1-6; D not certain. This CDR3 has 15 residues. Germline V gene data show CDR1 as SGHTA and CDR2 as FQGNSA. CDR3 protein: CASSQDEIGGAPLHF. The CDR3 nucleotides are TGCGCCAGCAGCCAAGATGAAATTGGCGGGGCACCCCTCCACTTT. The full variable domain, with the rest looked up from reference TRBV7-2 and TRBJ1-6, is GAGVSQSPSNKVTEKGKDVELRCDPISGHTALYWYRQSLGQGLEFLIYFQGNSAPDKSGLPSDRFSAERTGGSVSTLTIQRTQQEDSAVYLCASSQDEIGGAPLHFGNGTRLTVT.

This clonotype was seen repeatedly, ten times or more. The rearrangement joins TRBV6-5 to TRBJ1-1; D is unclear. The CDR3 is 13 residues long. Between the trimmed V and J ends, which lost 4 bases and 5 bases, there was a span of 11 bases. Germline CDR1 and CDR2: MNHEY and SVGAGI. CDR3 protein: CASSWGEATEAFF. CDR3 nucleotide sequence: TGTGCCAGCAGTTGGGGTGAAGCGACTGAAGCTTTCTTT.

This clonotype was found a few times. With a much larger clone just one base away, this may be a read error. The V and J genes are TRBV29-1 and TRBJ2-3, with D possibly TRBD1 on 7 matching bases. V lost 8 bases to trimming and J lost 4 bases, with 22 bases between them. The germline V gene has CDR1 SQVTM and CDR2 ANQGSEA. This CDR3 has 15 amino acids. The CDR3 DNA reads TGCAGCCTAATCCGGGACAGCCCTAGCGCAGATACGCAGTATTTT. Protein product: CSLIRDSPSADTQYF.

A remark on this clonotype: A much larger clone lies one base from this, so it may be a read error. V gene TRBV5-1 combines with J gene TRBJ2-1, with 14 bases lining up with TRBD2. V shed 0 bases, J shed 8 bases, and the junction held 4 bases outside the gene matches. Germline V gene sequence: CDR1 SGHRS, CDR2 YFSETQ. This CDR3 is built from 16 residues. The chain's CDR3 is CASSLGGTSGGDEQFF. The DNA of the CDR3 is TGCGCCAGCAGCTTGGGCGGGACTAGCGGGGGTGATGAGCAGTTCTTC.

This clonotype was observed a few times. One base away lies a much larger clone, so this may be a sequencing read error. This chain links TRBV7-8 with TRBJ2-1; possibly TRBD2 for D (6 bases). V shed 1 base and J shed 12 bases, with 13 bases lying between them. Germline V gene lookup returns CDR1 SGHVS and CDR2 FQNEAQ. This CDR3 is built from 13 residues. CDR3 sequence: CASSLGGTGGQFF. The CDR3 DNA reads as TGTGCCAGCAGCTTAGGGGGGACTGGAGGGCAGTTCTTC.

This clonotype was recorded at least ten times. The genes are TRBV10-3 and TRBJ1-1; 9 bases line up with TRBD1. With 3 bases clipped from V and 0 bases from J, the junction kept 5 bases outside the gene matches. Germline values: CDR1 ENHRY, CDR2 SYGVKD. The CDR3 is 16 residues long. CDR3 nucleotides: TGTGCCATCAGTGAAGGTGGGGACAGGGTGAACACTGAAGCTTTCTTT. Translation gives CAISEGGDRVNTEAFF.

This clonotype was observed at least ten times. The DNA for the CDR3 is TGTGCCAGCAGCCGTACAGGGATCCCTGAAGCTTTCTTT. Translated: CASSRTGIPEAFF. This chain uses TRBV13 with TRBJ1-1; possible D gene TRBD1, 6 bases. The CDR3 has 13 amino acids. CDR1 is PRHDT, CDR2 FYEKMQ, per germline (reference sequence). V was clipped by 5 bases and J by 6 bases, with 13 bases between them.

This clonotype came up many times. The chain combines TRBV5-1 with TRBJ2-5, with TRBD2 matching 8 bases. V lost 4 bases to trimming and J lost 1 base; unmatched junction nucleotides: 3. Germline V gene lookup returns CDR1 SGHRS and CDR2 YFSETQ. The CDR3 extends over 14 amino acids. The CDR3 sequence: CASSRAGAQETQYF. In DNA, the CDR3 is TGCGCCAGCAGCAGAGCGGGGGCCCAAGAGACCCAGTACTTC.

This clonotype appeared many times. The rearrangement links TRBV29-1 to TRBJ2-7; 8 bases align to TRBD1. This CDR3 region has 16 residues. V trimming: 1 base; J trimming: 2 bases; junction bases outside the gene matches: 10. Germline CDR1 reads SQVTM; CDR2 reads ANQGSEA. The DNA for the CDR3 is TGCAGCGTTGAAGGTCTGGCCGGGACAGGACCCTACGAGCAGTACTTC. This sequence encodes CSVEGLAGTGPYEQYF.

The chain couples TRBV27 to TRBJ2-5, with D possibly being TRBD2 (6 bases). The V and J ends lost 6 bases and 3 bases respectively, with 14 bases between them. CDR3 length: 14 residues. CDR1 and CDR2 from the germline V gene are MNHEY and SMNVEV (reference sequence). The CDR3 is CASSQTRREETQYF. As DNA, the CDR3 is TGTGCCAGCAGCCAGACAAGGAGGGAAGAGACCCAGTACTTC.

The table lists this clonotype with many counts. J is TRBJ1-1 and V is TRBV7-2; 8 bases match TRBD1. J was trimmed by 6 bases and V by 3 bases; bases with no gene match: 6. The germline gives CDR1 SGHTA, CDR2 FQGNSA. The CDR3 has 14 amino acids. CDR3 sequence (DNA): TGTGCCAGCAGCTTTACAGGGGGGAGCGCTGAAGCTTTCTTT. This encodes CASSFTGGSAEAFF.

The sample holds a few counts of this clonotype. The rearrangement joins TRBV28 to TRBJ1-2; 10 bases line up with TRBD1. CDR3 length equals 15 residues. V lost 6 bases and J lost 7; bases outside the gene matches: 11. The V gene's germline CDR1 is MDHEN and CDR2 SYDVKM. The CDR3, as DNA: TGTGCCAGCAGATACCCTGGCGGGACAGGGGTTGGCTACACCTTC. This encodes CASRYPGGTGVGYTF.

Concerning this clonotype itself: A far more abundant clone sits one base away, making this likely a read error. The chain recombines TRBV7-2 with TRBJ1-2; no clear D. The CDR3 sequence is 13 residues long. Germline V lookup: CDR1 SGHTA, CDR2 FQGNSA. The V end lost 6 bases, the J end lost 6 bases, and 14 bases lay between the germline ends. For the CDR3, the DNA is TGTGCCAGCAGTAACGACCGGCGGGATGGCTACACCTTC. It codes for CASSNDRRDGYTF.

This clonotype turned up a few times. The chain links TRBV10-1 to TRBJ1-5, with TRBD1 identical over 7 bases. V dropped 3 bases and J dropped 11; count of bases not matched to a gene: 13. The CDR3 totals 15 residues. Germline V CDR1 and CDR2: WNHNN, SYGVQD (reference sequence). CDR3 DNA sequence: TGCGCCAGCAGTGACCAGGACAGGAATCAAGGGGCCCAGCATTTT. It yields the protein CASSDQDRNQGAQHF.

This clonotype was observed many times. The chain carries TRBV27 and TRBJ2-1, with a possible D match to TRBD1 (5 bases). The CDR3 is 15 residues long. The V gene lost 10 bases and the J gene lost 2 bases, with 18 bases spanning the gap. Germline CDR1 reads MNHEY; CDR2 reads SMNVEV (reference sequence). DNA of the CDR3: TGTGCCACCACCCAGGGCCCAACGGCCTACAATGAGCAGTTCTTC. Translation gives CATTQGPTAYNEQFF.

This clonotype was picked up many times. The chain combines TRBV9 with TRBJ1-2, with 8 bases fitting TRBD1. This CDR3 spans 18 amino acids. The junction had 16 bases not matched to a gene; V was cut back by 4 bases and J by 2 bases. CDR1 is SGDLS, CDR2 YYNGEE, per germline. Written as DNA, the CDR3 is TGTGCCAGCAGCCATAGACCGGGACAGGAGCTTCCGAACTATGGCTACACCTTC. Protein product: CASSHRPGQELPNYGYTF.